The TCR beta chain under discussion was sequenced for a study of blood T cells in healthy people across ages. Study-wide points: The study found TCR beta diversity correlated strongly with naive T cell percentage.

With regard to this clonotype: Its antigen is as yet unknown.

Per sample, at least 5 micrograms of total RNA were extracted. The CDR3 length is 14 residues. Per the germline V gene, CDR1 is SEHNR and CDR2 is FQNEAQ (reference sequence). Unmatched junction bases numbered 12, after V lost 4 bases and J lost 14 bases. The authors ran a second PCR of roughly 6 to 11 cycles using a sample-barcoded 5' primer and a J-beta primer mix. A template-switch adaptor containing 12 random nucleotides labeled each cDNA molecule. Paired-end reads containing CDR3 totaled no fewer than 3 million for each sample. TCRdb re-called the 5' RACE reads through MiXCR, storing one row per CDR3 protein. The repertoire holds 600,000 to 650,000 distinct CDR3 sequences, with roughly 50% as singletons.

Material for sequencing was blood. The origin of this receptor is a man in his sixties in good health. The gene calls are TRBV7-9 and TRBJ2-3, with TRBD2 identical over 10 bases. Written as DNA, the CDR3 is TGTGCCAGCAGCTCAAGCGGGGGGGCCTTCTTAATGTATTTT. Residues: CASSSSGGAFLMYF.